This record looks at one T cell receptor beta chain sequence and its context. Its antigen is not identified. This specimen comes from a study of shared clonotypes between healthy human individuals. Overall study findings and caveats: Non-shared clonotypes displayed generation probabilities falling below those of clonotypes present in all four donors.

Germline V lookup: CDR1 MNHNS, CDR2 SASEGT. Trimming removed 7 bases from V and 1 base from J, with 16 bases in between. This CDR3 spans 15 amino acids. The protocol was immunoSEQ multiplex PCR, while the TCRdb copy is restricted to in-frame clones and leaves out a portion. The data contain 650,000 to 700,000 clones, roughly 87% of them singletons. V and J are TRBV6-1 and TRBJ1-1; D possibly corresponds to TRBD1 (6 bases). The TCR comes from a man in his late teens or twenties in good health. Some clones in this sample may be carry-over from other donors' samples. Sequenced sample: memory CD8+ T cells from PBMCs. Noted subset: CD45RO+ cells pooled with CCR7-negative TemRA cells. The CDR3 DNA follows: TGTGCCAGCAACACAGGGTTTCCCGCGAACACTGAAGCTTTCTTT. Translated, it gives CASNTGFPANTEAFF.